These 15 T cell receptor beta chains came from one sample sequenced in a study of shared clonotypes between healthy human individuals. Sequenced by immunoSEQ multiplex PCR; TCRdb stores in-frame clones only, minus some. The profile shows more than 1.2 million clones, approximately 98.5% of them singletons. Sequenced sample: naive CD4+ T cells sorted from blood. Subset of the sample: CD45RA+ positively selected. The receptors derive from a young man in good health.

The J gene is TRBJ2-7, the V gene TRBV6-4; TRBD1 matches at 7 bases. The junction had 7 bases not matched to a gene; V was cut back by 6 bases and J by 2 bases. CDR3 length: 14 amino acids. The germline V gene has CDR1 MRHNA and CDR2 SNTAGT. CDR3 sequence (DNA): TGTGCCAGCAGCCGGGGACAGCAAGCCTACGAGCAGTACTTC. Translating gives CASSRGQQAYEQYF.

V is TRBV5-1 and J is TRBJ2-3; 12 positions match TRBD2. This CDR3 has 16 residues. With 0 bases clipped from V and 5 bases from J, the junction kept 4 bases outside the gene matches. Per the germline V gene, CDR1 is SGHRS and CDR2 is YFSETQ. The CDR3 DNA follows: TGCGCCAGCAGCTTGGGACTAGCGGGAGTGGAAGATACGCAGTATTTT. Protein product: CASSLGLAGVEDTQYF.

This chain joins TRBV11-3 and TRBJ2-6; a weak D match, TRBD2 (5 bases). The CDR3 extends over 17 amino acids. Trimming took 1 base from V and 2 from J, leaving 12 bases between them. From germline, CDR1 is SGHNT and CDR2 YENEEA. The CDR3 nucleotides are TGTGCCAGCAGCTTAGGGACTGGGGTAGCTGGGGCCAACGTCCTGACTTTC. This encodes CASSLGTGVAGANVLTF. Together with reference TRBV11-3 and TRBJ2-6, the CDR3 gives the full variable domain: EAGVVQSPRYKIIEKKQPVAFWCNPISGHNTLYWYLQNLGQGPELLIRYENEEAVDDSQLPKDRFSAERLKGVDSTLKIQPAELGDSAVYLCASSLGTGVAGANVLTFGAGSRLTVL.

For the CDR3, the DNA is TGTGCCAGCAGCGGTTCCCTAGCGGGAGGACGGGAAGAGCAGTACTTC. Residues: CASSGSLAGGREEQYF. The J gene is TRBJ2-7, the V gene TRBV5-6; the match to TRBD2 covers 11 bases. This CDR3 spans 16 amino acids. V lost 4 bases to trimming and J lost 7 bases; unmatched junction nucleotides: 13. Looked up from germline, CDR1 is SGHDT and CDR2 is YYEEEE.

In this sample, this clone turned up once. This chain links TRBV5-1 with TRBJ2-3; 10 bases align to TRBD2. Trimming cost V 1 base and J 1 base; bases outside gene matches: 12. Germline CDR1 and CDR2: SGHRS and YFSETQ. The CDR3 runs 19 residues. The CDR3 DNA reads as TGCGCCAGCAGCTTGCTTTTTTTCCCCGGGACTAGCGGCACAGATACGCAGTATTTT. It yields the protein CASSLLFFPGTSGTDTQYF. Filled out from reference TRBV5-1 and TRBJ2-3, the complete variable domain reads KAGVTQTPRYLIKTRGQQVTLSCSPISGHRSVSWYQQTPGQGLQFLFEYFSETQRNKGNFPGRFSGRQFSNSRSEMNVSTLELGDSALYLCASSLLFFPGTSGTDTQYFGPGTRLTVL.

The chain is built from TRBV5-5 and TRBJ2-7, with TRBD2 matching over 11 bases. This CDR3 is built from 15 residues. Germline values: CDR1 SGHKS, CDR2 YYEKEE (reference sequence). V lost 4 bases, J lost 2 bases, and 5 bases stayed unmatched. The DNA for the CDR3 is TGTGCCAGCAGCAGAGGGACTAGCGGAACCTACGAGCAGTACTTC. Its translation is CASSRGTSGTYEQYF.

As regards this clone: Other DNA sequences in the sample encode the same CDR3. The gene calls are TRBV11-2 and TRBJ2-2; D is perhaps TRBD2 (5 bases). Trimming pared 5 bases from V and 4 bases from J, leaving 8 bases between. The CDR3 is 13 residues long. Per the germline V gene, CDR1 is SGHAT and CDR2 is FQNNGV. The CDR3 DNA follows: TGTGCCAGCAGCCCCCGGGGCACCGGGGAGCTGTTTTTT. Protein sequence: CASSPRGTGELFF.

J is TRBJ1-5 and V is TRBV6-1, with 7 bases that match TRBD1. Germline loops: CDR1 MNHNS, CDR2 SASEGT. Trimming removed 6 bases from V and 6 bases from J; junction bases left unmatched: 8. The CDR3 totals 14 residues. CDR3 DNA: TGTGCCAGCAGAAGACAGGGAGAAGGTCAGCCCCAGCATTTT. The encoded protein is CASRRQGEGQPQHF.

The V call is TRBV7-6, the J call TRBJ2-2; possibly TRBD2 for D (5 bases). Trimming pared 3 bases from V and 5 bases from J, leaving 10 bases between. The CDR3 is 14 residues long. Germline V gene data show CDR1 as SGHVS and CDR2 as FNYEAQ. For the CDR3, the DNA is TGTGCCAGCAGCTTCGTTGAGGGAACCGGGGAGCTGTTTTTT. This sequence encodes CASSFVEGTGELFF.

This clone has a single count. This chain joins TRBV9 and TRBJ2-1; D is possibly TRBD2 (6 bases). Germline CDR1 is SGDLS and CDR2 is YYNGEE. V lost 0 bases and J 7 bases, leaving 8 bases between the germline ends. This CDR3 is built from 13 residues. CDR3 amino acids: CASSVARENEQFF. Written as DNA, the CDR3 is TGTGCCAGCAGCGTAGCTCGGGAGAATGAGCAGTTCTTC. Full variable domain (missing parts from reference TRBV9 and TRBJ2-1): DSGVTQTPKHLITATGQRVTLRCSPRSGDLSVYWYQQSLDQGLQFLIQYYNGEERAKGNILERFSAQQFPDLHSELNLSSLELGDSALYFCASSVARENEQFFGPGTRLTVL.

The chain is built from TRBV28 and TRBJ2-5; 8 bases fit TRBD2. V dropped 3 bases and J dropped 4; count of bases not matched to a gene: 10. CDR1 and CDR2 from the germline V gene are MDHEN and SYDVKM. This CDR3 contains 16 residues. The CDR3: CASSLGGSGSRETQYF. CDR3 nucleotides: TGTGCCAGCAGTTTGGGTGGGAGCGGGAGCCGAGAGACCCAGTACTTC. Using reference TRBV28 and TRBJ2-5 for the parts outside the CDR3, the full variable domain is DVKVTQSSRYLVKRTGEKVFLECVQDMDHENMFWYRQDPGLGLRLIYFSYDVKMKEKGDIPEGYSVSREKKERFSLILESASTNQTSMYLCASSLGGSGSRETQYFGPGTRLLVL.

The rearrangement links TRBV19 to TRBJ2-3; D is perhaps TRBD2 (5 bases). The CDR3 is made up of 18 amino acids. Germline V gene sequence: CDR1 LNHDA, CDR2 SQIVND (reference sequence). V gave up 4 bases and J gave up 1 base, with 21 bases separating them. The CDR3 region is CASSSPSFSRRGTDTQYF. CDR3 sequence (DNA): TGTGCCAGTAGTAGCCCTAGCTTCTCCCGGCGGGGCACAGATACGCAGTATTTT.

This chain connects TRBV9 to TRBJ2-7; D is possibly TRBD1 (5 bases). Germline V CDR1 and CDR2: SGDLS, YYNGEE. Trimming stripped 1 base from V and 2 bases from J, with 10 bases between. CDR3 length: 14 residues. Here the CDR3 reads CASSVTGEAYEQYF. In DNA, the CDR3 is TGTGCCAGCAGCGTAACAGGCGAAGCCTACGAGCAGTACTTC.

This clone was seen only once. The sample contains more than one DNA sequence encoding this CDR3. The chain is built from TRBV18 and TRBJ2-7; possibly TRBD2 for D (7 bases). The CDR3 spans 13 residues. The V gene's germline CDR1 is KGHSH and CDR2 LQKENI. The V gene lost 2 bases and the J gene lost 6 bases, with 11 bases spanning the gap. The CDR3 DNA reads TGTGCCAGCTCACCAAGGGGAGGGGGCGAGCAGTACTTC. This encodes CASSPRGGGEQYF.

This CDR3 reads CASKRQGAYEQYF. CDR3 nucleotides: TGTGCCAGCAAAAGACAGGGGGCTTACGAGCAGTACTTC. The chain combines TRBV2 with TRBJ2-7; 10 bases map to TRBD1. The CDR3 loop spans 13 amino acids. V gave up 7 bases and J gave up 4 bases; unmatched junction bases: 4. CDR1 SNHLY and CDR2 FYNNEI come from the germline V gene.